The source of this T cell receptor beta chain is a study of T-cell memory formation after mild COVID-19. Study-level results: Contracting clones localized mainly to CM and EM when CD4+ and mainly to EMRA when CD8+.

A single record per CDR3 protein comes from TCRdb applying MiXCR to the 5' RACE reads. The table has fewer than 450,000 distinct CDR3 sequences, around 24% seen once. Of note for this clonotype: Its antigen is undetermined.

CDR3 length equals 16 residues. Per the germline V gene, CDR1 is SGHRS and CDR2 is YFSETQ. Trimming took 0 bases from V and 1 from J, leaving 10 bases between them. The sequence derives from an adult woman who had mild COVID-19 (a few samples of this study predate the infection). Cell type and time point are not known. The chain joins TRBV5-1 to TRBJ2-2; D is possibly TRBD1 (5 bases). Sequenced: PBMCs or a T cell subset sorted from them (not recorded which). CDR3 region: CASSLESQENTGELFF. CDR3 in DNA: TGCGCCAGCAGCTTGGAGTCACAGGAGAACACCGGGGAGCTGTTTTTT.